One and the same sample provided the 30 T cell receptor beta chains below, sequenced in a study of T cells in women clearing cervical HPV infection. The assay was immunoSEQ multiplex PCR, and TCRdb's table has in-frame clones only and misses some. The record lists about 30,000 clones, of which the ten most abundant hold around 4%. Input material: blood buffy coat. The source is a woman aged 18-70 years with a cervical HPV16 infection that either progressed to CIN3+ or cleared (not recorded which).

Of note for this clone: The read halts 3 residues ahead of the CDR3 end, with the missing end drawn from the germline J gene. The rearrangement uses TRBV30 and TRBJ2-3, with D perhaps matching TRBD1 (6 bases). Per germline, CDR1 GTSNPN and CDR2 SVGIG (reference sequence). This CDR3 is 16 amino acids long. V was trimmed by 1 base and J by 2 bases, leaving 16 bases between them. The CDR3 bases that were read are TGTGCCTGGAGTGCCGACCTAACAGGGAACACAGATACG. It encodes CAWSADLTGNTDT. The full CDR3 sequence reads CAWSADLTGNTDTQYF.

A note on this clone: The read stops 3 residues short of the end of the CDR3; the missing end is completed from the germline J gene. The chain employs TRBV18 and TRBJ2-7; D remains ambiguous. Germline lookup yields CDR1 KGHSH and CDR2 LQKENI. V was shortened by 0 bases and J by 0 bases, with 15 bases between the two germline ends. This CDR3 region has 17 residues. The DNA read from the CDR3 is TGTGCCAGCTCACCACCGGATGGAGCGAAGAGCTCCTACGAG. As protein: CASSPPDGAKSSYE. The whole CDR3 reads CASSPPDGAKSSYEQYF.

A word on this clone: The read gets to within 3 residues of the CDR3 end, and the germline J gene fills in the rest. This chain links TRBV28 with TRBJ2-3, with D possibly TRBD2 on 5 matching bases. Trimming removed 6 bases at V and 0 bases at J, with 22 bases between. The CDR3 has 18 residues. Looked up from germline, CDR1 is MDHEN and CDR2 is SYDVKM. Here the CDR3 reads CASRLGLSGKSSTDTQYF. CDR3 bases read: TGTGCCAGCAGACTAGGTCTGTCTGGCAAATCTAGCACAGATACG.

With respect to this clone: With the read ending 3 residues before the CDR3 end, the germline J gene is used to fill in that end. J is TRBJ2-2 and V is TRBV11-2; D possibly corresponds to TRBD2 (6 bases). CDR1 SGHAT and CDR2 FQNNGV come from the germline V gene. V was shortened by 6 bases and J by 1 base, with 12 bases between the two germline ends. CDR3 length equals 15 residues. The part of the CDR3 DNA that was read is TGTGCCAGCAGGTCGGGACTGGAGAACACCGGGGAG. It translates to CASRSGLENTGE. The entire CDR3 sequence reads CASRSGLENTGELFF.

A remark on this clone: The observed sequence ends 3 residues before the CDR3 terminus, with the missing tail filled in from the germline J gene. This rearrangement joins TRBV7-8 to TRBJ2-5; tentative D call: TRBD1 (6 bases). V was trimmed by 5 bases and J by 3 bases, leaving 13 bases between them. Germline V CDR1 and CDR2: SGHVS, FQNEAQ. CDR3 size: 14 residues. The CDR3 spells CASSPTGREETQYF. The CDR3 bases that were read are TGTGCCAGCAGCCCGACAGGACGGGAAGAGACC. Using reference TRBV7-8 and TRBJ2-5 for the parts outside the CDR3, the full variable domain is GAGVSQSPRYKVAKRGQDVALRCDPISGHVSLFWYQQALGQGPEFLTYFQNEAQLDKSGLPSDRFFAERPEGSVSTLKIQRTQQEDSAVYLCASSPTGREETQYFGPGTRLLVL.

Of note for this clone: The read ends 3 residues early relative to the CDR3; the germline J gene fills the gap. The chain employs TRBV2 and TRBJ1-2; no firm D call. The germline V and J ends were trimmed by 3 bases and 4 bases, with 12 bases remaining between them. This CDR3 region has 14 residues. Germline lookup yields CDR1 SNHLY and CDR2 FYNNEI. CDR3 DNA, as far as it was read: TGTGCCAGCAGTGAGGAAGCAGGCTCCTATGGC. It specifies CASSEEAGSYG. The full CDR3 protein reads CASSEEAGSYGYTF.

The sequenced CDR3 bases are TGTGCCAGTAGACCCGGGACAGGGAGGTCGACCACTGAA. Translating gives CASRPGTGRSTTE. Given in full, the CDR3 is CASRPGTGRSTTEAFF. The J gene is TRBJ1-1, the V gene TRBV19, with TRBD1 matching over 9 bases. The CDR3 end is not reached by the read, which stops 3 residues before it; the germline J gene fills it in. Germline V CDR1 and CDR2: LNHDA, SQIVND (reference sequence). The CDR3 loop spans 16 amino acids. The V gene end was trimmed by 6 bases and the J gene end by 4 bases; junction bases not matched to a gene: 12.

This CDR3 is CASSLGGAIKTQYF. Incomplete CDR3 DNA: TGTGCCAGCAGTTTAGGGGGCGCAATAAAGACC. V usage is TRBV28 and J usage is TRBJ2-5, with D possibly matching TRBD1 (6 bases). The DNA ends 3 residues before the CDR3 does, and the rest of the CDR3 is filled in from the germline J gene. Deletions cut 2 bases from V and 6 bases from J, with 13 bases between. This CDR3 region has 14 residues. From germline, CDR1 is MDHEN and CDR2 SYDVKM.

Regarding this clone: The sequence runs out 3 residues before the end of the CDR3; the remainder is reconstructed from the germline J gene. This chain uses TRBV5-1 with TRBJ2-1; possibly TRBD1 for D (5 bases). V dropped 4 bases and J dropped 2 bases, with 13 bases sitting between them. The CDR3 consists of 15 residues. Germline V gene data show CDR1 as SGHRS and CDR2 as YFSETQ. The CDR3 DNA, read in part, is TGCGCCAGCAGCCCTACAGGCGTCCCCTACAATGAG. Translated: CASSPTGVPYNE. The full CDR3 is CASSPTGVPYNEQFF.

Of note for this clone: From the germline J gene comes the end of the CDR3, since the read stops 3 residues before it. The V gene is TRBV18, the J gene TRBJ1-2; 7 bases fit TRBD1. The trim removed 2 bases at V and 3 bases at J, leaving 0 bases unmatched. Germline assignment: CDR1 KGHSH and CDR2 LQKENI. CDR3 length equals 13 residues. CDR3 region: CASSPDRDYGYTF. CDR3 DNA, as far as it was read: TGTGCCAGCTCACCAGACAGGGACTATGGC. Together with reference TRBV18 and TRBJ1-2, the CDR3 gives the full variable domain: NAGVMQNPRHLVRRRGQEARLRCSPMKGHSHVYWYRQLPEEGLKFMVYLQKENIIDESGMPKERFSAEFPKEGPSILRIQQVVRGDSAAYFCASSPDRDYGYTFGSGTRLTVV.

For this clone: The read comes to an end 3 residues before the CDR3 does, leaving the germline J gene to fill in the end. The genes are TRBV29-1 and TRBJ1-1; 10 bases agree with TRBD1. Germline V gene data show CDR1 as SQVTM and CDR2 as ANQGSEA. V trimming: 5 bases; J trimming: 5 bases; junction bases outside the gene matches: 17. The CDR3 has 17 amino acids. CDR3 sequence reads: CSVSRQPRTGGGTEAFF. The covered CDR3 bases are TGCAGCGTTAGCCGACAACCCAGGACAGGGGGAGGGACTGAA.

With respect to this clone: The observed sequence ends 3 residues before the CDR3 terminus, with the missing tail filled in from the germline J gene. The rearrangement uses TRBV5-5 and TRBJ1-2, with no clear D. Trimming removed 0 bases from V and 2 bases from J, with 5 bases in between. CDR1 and CDR2 from the germline V gene are SGHKS and YYEKEE (reference sequence). This CDR3 has 13 residues. CDR3 DNA, as far as it was read: TGTGCCAGCAGCTTGGAGCCCAACTATGGC. Amino acids: CASSLEPNYG. The full CDR3 protein reads CASSLEPNYGYTF.

The CDR3 DNA, read in part, is TGTGCCAGCAGCCTCTATCAAAACGAG. Residues: CASSLYQNE. In full, the CDR3 is CASSLYQNEQYF. The chain uses TRBV14 and TRBJ2-7; D unresolved. The missing CDR3 end, 3 residues past where the read stops, is filled in from the germline J gene. V dropped 4 bases and J dropped 5 bases, with 9 bases sitting between them. This CDR3 region has 12 residues. Germline V CDR1 and CDR2: SGHDN, FVKESK.

The CDR3: CASSDSGQGAGGYTF. CDR3 DNA (partial): TGTGCCAGCAGTGACTCGGGGCAGGGGGCGGGTGGC. The chain carries TRBV6-4 and TRBJ1-2; 8 bases are shared with TRBD1. Read sequence stops 3 residues before the CDR3 end, and the germline J gene provides the missing end. CDR1 and CDR2 from the germline V gene are MRHNA and SNTAGT. The CDR3 contains 15 residues. V was clipped by 0 bases and J by 7 bases; unmatched bases: 7.

With regard to this clone: The read stops 3 residues short of the end of the CDR3; the missing end is completed from the germline J gene. The V gene is TRBV5-5, the J gene TRBJ2-1; D uncertain. Germline CDR1 reads SGHKS; CDR2 reads YYEKEE (reference sequence). The ends were cut back, 0 bases at V and 4 bases at J, with 8 bases in the middle. The CDR3 length is 14 residues. CDR3 DNA, as far as it was read: TGTGCCAGCAGCTTGGGAGACATTTACAATGAG. This translates into CASSLGDIYNE. The entire CDR3 reads CASSLGDIYNEQFF.

To note about this clone: The read gets to within 3 residues of the CDR3 end, and the germline J gene fills in the rest. J is TRBJ2-7 and V is TRBV30; 8 bases line up with TRBD2. Germline V CDR1 and CDR2: GTSNPN, SVGIG (reference sequence). With 7 bases clipped from V and 3 bases from J, the junction kept 5 bases outside the gene matches. The CDR3 is 12 amino acids. The covered CDR3 bases are TGTGCCTCGAGCGGGGGAGACTACGAG. Its translation: CASSGGDYE. Given in full, the CDR3 is CASSGGDYEQYF.

Note on this clone: The CDR3 end falls 3 residues outside the read, so it is completed with the germline J gene. V is TRBV5-4 and J is TRBJ1-1; possibly TRBD1 for D (6 bases). The CDR3 contains 14 residues. V lost 5 bases and J 5 bases, leaving 16 bases between the germline ends. The germline CDR1 and CDR2 sequences are SGHNT and YYREEE (reference sequence). The CDR3 bases that were read are TGTGCCAGCAGTAGCCCCGGCCAGGGGACTGAA. Amino acid sequence: CASSSPGQGTE. The full CDR3 protein reads CASSSPGQGTEAFF.

Regarding this clone: The CDR3 goes on 3 residues after the read ends, and that part is filled in from the germline J gene. This chain connects TRBV28 to TRBJ2-1; no clear D gene. The V end was cut by 6 bases, the J end by 7 bases, with 7 bases between. CDR1 and CDR2 (germline): MDHEN, SYDVKM. This CDR3 has 11 residues. The CDR3 loop reads CASSPLNEQFF. The sequenced part of the CDR3 DNA is TGTGCCAGCAGCCCTCTTAATGAG.

Regarding this clone: From the germline J gene comes the end of the CDR3, since the read stops 3 residues before it. This chain connects TRBV7-8 to TRBJ2-3, with D possibly matching TRBD2 (6 bases). Germline CDR1 SGHVS, CDR2 FQNEAQ. The CDR3 sequence is 14 residues long. CDR3 bases read: TGTGCCAGCACTCTAGACCCGGGGTCGGGGGCG. Translated, it gives CASTLDPGSGA. The whole CDR3 protein reads CASTLDPGSGAQYF.

Of note for this clone: At one of its ends the junction is not consistent with the germline gene, which may arise from a read error. From the germline J gene comes the end of the CDR3, since the read stops 3 residues before it. V gene TRBV4-2 combines with J gene TRBJ2-7; D is perhaps TRBD2 (6 bases). The CDR3 covers 16 residues. The germline gives CDR1 LGHNA, CDR2 YNFKEQ. CDR3 residues: CASSQDRSSAPYEQYF. The CDR3 DNA, read in part, is TGCGCCAGCAGCCAAGATCGGTCTAGCGCTCCCTACGAG.

About this clone itself: The CDR3 extends 3 residues past the end of the read, so its final part is completed from the germline J gene. The chain is built from TRBV2 and TRBJ2-5; possible D gene TRBD1, 5 bases. The CDR3 extends over 12 amino acids. Germline-derived CDR1 and CDR2 are SNHLY and FYNNEI. V shed 6 bases and J shed 5 bases, with 10 bases lying between them. CDR3 amino acids: CASRPGWETQYF. Incomplete CDR3 DNA: TGTGCCAGCAGGCCAGGGTGGGAGACC.

As to this clone: One junction end does not reproduce the germline sequence, and a read error may be involved. The read comes to an end 3 residues before the CDR3 does, leaving the germline J gene to fill in the end. The J gene is TRBJ2-3, the V gene TRBV6-1; 9 bases map to TRBD1. Germline values: CDR1 MNHNS, CDR2 SASEGT. The CDR3 runs to 19 residues. The part of the CDR3 DNA that was read is TGTGCCAGCAGGGAAGACGGACAGGGGCCCGGACTTAGCACAGATACG. Amino acid sequence: CASREDGQGPGLSTDT. The full CDR3 reads CASREDGQGPGLSTDTQYF.

Worth noting for this clone: The CDR3 is cut off 3 residues early in the read; its end comes from the germline J gene. V usage is TRBV30 and J usage is TRBJ2-7; 9 nucleotides agree with TRBD2. Germline CDR1 is GTSNPN and CDR2 is SVGIG (reference sequence). The CDR3 runs 16 residues. The V and J ends lost 1 base and 3 bases, in that order; junction bases with no gene match: 10. The CDR3 sequence: CAWSAPGLARDYEQYF. The sequenced CDR3 bases are TGTGCCTGGAGTGCCCCGGGACTAGCCAGAGACTACGAG.

Concerning this clone itself: The missing CDR3 end, 3 residues past where the read stops, is filled in from the germline J gene. This chain joins TRBV10-3 and TRBJ2-7; 10 bases align to TRBD1. CDR1 is ENHRY, CDR2 SYGVKD, per germline. V gave up 4 bases and J gave up 2 bases; unmatched junction bases: 2. This CDR3 is built from 14 residues. The sequenced CDR3 bases are TGTGCCATCAGTGGGACAGGGGGACCCTACGAG. Translation: CAISGTGGPYE. The whole CDR3 sequence reads CAISGTGGPYEQYF.

Details on this clone: The read ends 3 residues early relative to the CDR3; the germline J gene fills the gap. The V call is TRBV7-9, the J call TRBJ1-2; the match to TRBD1 covers 12 bases. Germline-derived CDR1 and CDR2 are SEHNR and FQNEAQ (reference sequence). There are 15 residues in the CDR3. CDR3 amino acids: CASSDTGTGGYDYTF. The part of the CDR3 DNA that was read is TGTGCCAGCAGCGATACCGGGACAGGGGGCTACGAC.

Regarding this clone: The CDR3 end is not reached by the read, which stops 3 residues before it; the germline J gene fills it in. The V and J genes are TRBV20-1 and TRBJ2-3; no clear D. Trimming removed 6 bases from V and 6 bases from J, with 10 bases in between. The length of the CDR3 is 11 residues. Germline loops: CDR1 DFQATT, CDR2 SNEGSKA (reference sequence). CDR3 DNA, as far as it was read: TGCAGTGCCTTATACTGGGATACG. It specifies CSALYWDT. The full CDR3 protein is CSALYWDTQYF.

For this clone: The read falls 3 residues short of the CDR3 end, and the missing part is taken from the germline J gene. The chain combines TRBV5-4 with TRBJ2-3; D gene uncertain. The CDR3 loop spans 13 amino acids. CDR1 and CDR2 (germline): SGHNT, YYREEE (reference sequence). The CDR3 spells CASSFTEQETQYF. The covered CDR3 bases are TGTGCCAGCAGCTTTACAGAGCAAGAGACG.

As for this clone: The sequenced fragment ends 3 residues before the CDR3 boundary, so the rest is inferred from the germline J gene. The chain carries TRBV20-1 and TRBJ1-1; D is unresolved. The CDR3 is made up of 14 amino acids. V was clipped by 0 bases and J by 2 bases, with 10 bases between them. The germline gives CDR1 DFQATT, CDR2 SNEGSKA (reference sequence). The CDR3 sequence: CSARDSRVNTEAFF. Partial CDR3 DNA: TGCAGTGCTAGAGATTCCCGGGTAAACACTGAA.

CDR3 in amino acids: CASSQVLAGDIETQYF. The sequenced CDR3 bases are TGTGCCAGCAGCCAGGTTCTAGCGGGGGATATCGAGACC. The gene calls are TRBV4-2 and TRBJ2-5, with 10 bases identical to TRBD2. Read sequence stops 3 residues before the CDR3 end, and the germline J gene provides the missing end. With V trimmed by 3 bases and J by 5 bases, 9 bases remained unmatched. Per the germline V gene, CDR1 is LGHNA and CDR2 is YNFKEQ. The CDR3 runs 16 residues.

To note about this clone: The CDR3 is cut off 3 residues early in the read; its end comes from the germline J gene. V is TRBV7-9 and J is TRBJ2-2; maybe TRBD1 (6 bases). The CDR3 has 15 residues. From germline, CDR1 is SEHNR and CDR2 FQNEAQ (reference sequence). V was cut by 3 bases and J by 1 base, with 9 bases left in between. CDR3 protein: CASSFGTLNTGELFF. The CDR3 bases that were read are TGTGCCAGCAGCTTTGGGACACTGAACACCGGGGAG.